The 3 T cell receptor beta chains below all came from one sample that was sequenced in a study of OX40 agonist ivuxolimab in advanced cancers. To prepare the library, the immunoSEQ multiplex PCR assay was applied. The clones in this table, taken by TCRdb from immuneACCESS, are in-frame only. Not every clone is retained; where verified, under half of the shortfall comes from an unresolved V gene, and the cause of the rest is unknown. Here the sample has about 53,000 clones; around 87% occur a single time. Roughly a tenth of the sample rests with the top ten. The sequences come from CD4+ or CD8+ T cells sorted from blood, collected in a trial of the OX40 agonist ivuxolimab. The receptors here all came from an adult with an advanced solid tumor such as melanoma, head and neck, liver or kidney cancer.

The CDR3 loop is CASISSGSRTGELFF. The CDR3 DNA reads TGTGCCAGCATATCTAGCGGGAGTAGGACCGGGGAGCTGTTTTTT. The chain uses TRBV6-1 and TRBJ2-2; 10 positions agree with TRBD2. CDR1 and CDR2 from the germline V gene are MNHNS and SASEGT. J gave up 5 bases and V 7 bases, and 7 bases lay outside the gene matches. The CDR3 runs to 15 residues.

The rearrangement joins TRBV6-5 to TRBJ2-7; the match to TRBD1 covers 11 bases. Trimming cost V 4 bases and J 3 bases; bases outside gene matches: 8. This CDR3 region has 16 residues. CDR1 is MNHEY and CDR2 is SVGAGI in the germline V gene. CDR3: CASSSGQGALYYEQYF. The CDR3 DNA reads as TGTGCCAGCAGTTCAGGACAGGGGGCGTTATACTACGAGCAGTACTTC.

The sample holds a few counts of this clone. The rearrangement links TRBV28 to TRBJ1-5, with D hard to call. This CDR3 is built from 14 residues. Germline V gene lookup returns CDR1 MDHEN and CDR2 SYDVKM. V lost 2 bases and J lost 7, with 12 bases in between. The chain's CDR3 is CASSLEGGRQPQHF. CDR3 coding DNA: TGTGCCAGCAGTTTAGAGGGAGGTCGACAGCCCCAGCATTTT.